This T cell receptor (beta chain) was recorded in a study of T cell therapy after organ transplantation. Study details: T cells were expanded about 14 days with 30 CMV class I/II epitopes. Long-term post-therapy samples: blood collected 20 to 29 weeks after completing therapy.

Broader study findings: Nonresponder repertoires showed strong pretherapy expansions, barely changing post-therapy.

TCRdb's copy holds only in-frame clones and misses some; the assay was immunoSEQ multiplex PCR. The data contain tens of thousands of clones, roughly 89% of them singletons. Sample time point: 20-29 weeks after completion of therapy. Per the germline V gene, CDR1 is MNHEY and CDR2 is SVGAGI. V dropped 6 bases and J dropped 5 bases, with 17 bases sitting between them. The CDR3 is made up of 14 amino acids. This clone was observed a few times. Its cognate antigen is unknown. Source: CD8+ T cells from blood, taken after autologous CMV-specific T cell therapy. The J gene is TRBJ2-7, the V gene TRBV6-5; weak D call: TRBD2 (6 bases). The receptor comes from a human patient who had received a solid organ transplant and had CMV disease. Some of these T cells may belong to the graft donor. The CDR3 spells CASRPLGGDDEQYF. The CDR3 DNA is TGTGCCAGCAGACCCCTCGGCGGGGACGACGAGCAGTACTTC.